A selection of T cell receptor beta chains follows, all from one sample in a study of human thymus T cells. Profiling relied on immunoSEQ multiplex PCR, and the TCRdb table lists in-frame clones only, not all of them. The sample lists about 130,000 clones, over 85% occurring once. The material sequenced was thymus tissue. These receptors came from a boy younger than two with a congenital heart defect but otherwise immunologically healthy. Both conserved end residues are part of each CDR3. The order of the fields is D gene, V gene, J gene, clone size, CDR3 protein, CDR3 DNA. D genes are given only for firm matches. Not all rows give a size; the values are once, few, many and, for expanded clones, a class.

D: TRBD2
V: TRBV7-2
J: TRBJ2-5
size: NA
CDR3: CASSLFLAGEMKEETQYF
DNA: TGTGCCAGCAGCTTATTCCTAGCGGGGGAGATGAAAGAAGAGACCCAGTACTTC

D: NA
V: TRBV5-1
J: TRBJ1-2
size: NA
CDR3: CASSSRQAIRDGYTF
DNA: TGCGCCAGCAGCTCCCGACAGGCCATTAGGGATGGCTACACCTTC

D: NA
V: TRBV5-1
J: TRBJ1-1
size: NA
CDR3: CASSPSATMNTEAFF
DNA: TGCGCCAGCAGCCCCAGCGCCACAATGAACACTGAAGCTTTCTTT

D: NA
V: TRBV18
J: TRBJ1-1
size: NA
CDR3: CASSPVKSNTEAFF
DNA: TGTGCCAGCTCACCAGTGAAATCGAACACTGAAGCTTTCTTT

D: TRBD1
V: TRBV30
J: TRBJ1-2
size: NA
CDR3: CAWSGDRGPPGYGYTF
DNA: TGTGCCTGGAGTGGGGACAGGGGGCCCCCTGGGTATGGCTACACCTTC

D: NA
V: TRBV2
J: TRBJ1-3
size: NA
CDR3: CASSVGGGFGGNTIYF
DNA: TGTGCCAGCAGTGTGGGGGGGGGCTTTGGTGGAAACACCATATATTTT

D: TRBD1
V: TRBV6-1
J: TRBJ2-7
size: NA
CDR3: CASSADRAYEQYF
DNA: TGTGCCAGCAGTGCGGACAGGGCCTACGAGCAGTACTTC

D: NA
V: TRBV10-3
J: TRBJ1-1
size: NA
CDR3: CAITEDHGGGNTEAFF
DNA: TGTGCCATCACAGAAGACCACGGGGGGGGAAACACTGAAGCTTTCTTT

D: NA
V: TRBV5-1
J: TRBJ1-3
size: NA
CDR3: CASSLESRVAYGNTIYF
DNA: TGCGCCAGCAGCTTGGAATCGCGGGTTGCTTATGGAAACACCATATATTTT

D: TRBD2
V: TRBV14
J: TRBJ2-7
size: NA
CDR3: CASSFLAVGYNEQYF
DNA: TGTGCCAGCAGCTTCCTAGCGGTTGGATATAACGAGCAGTACTTC

D: NA
V: TRBV4-1
J: TRBJ1-4
size: NA
CDR3: CASRTATNEKLFF
DNA: TGCGCCAGCAGAACAGCTACTAATGAAAAACTGTTTTTT

D: TRBD1
V: TRBV6-1
J: TRBJ2-5
size: NA
CDR3: CASRVQGAYEETQYF
DNA: TGTGCCAGCAGGGTTCAGGGGGCGTATGAGGAGACCCAGTACTTC

D: NA
V: TRBV6-5
J: TRBJ2-3
size: NA
CDR3: CASSYSGSRTDTQYF
DNA: TGTGCCAGCAGTTACTCGGGCAGCCGCACAGATACGCAGTATTTT

D: NA
V: TRBV6-5
J: TRBJ2-7
size: NA
CDR3: CASSRGTANEQYF
DNA: TGTGCCAGCAGTCGAGGGACGGCTAACGAGCAGTACTTC

D: TRBD1
V: TRBV6-5
J: TRBJ2-3
size: NA
CDR3: CASRFTGGAGDTQYF
DNA: TGTGCCAGCAGATTTACAGGGGGCGCGGGAGATACGCAGTATTTT

D: NA
V: TRBV25-1
J: TRBJ1-1
size: NA
CDR3: CASSGQEPWGASEAFF
DNA: TGTGCCAGCAGTGGCCAAGAGCCTTGGGGCGCCTCTGAAGCTTTCTTT

D: TRBD2
V: TRBV30
J: TRBJ2-1
size: few
CDR3: CAWSSTTSGGTYNEQFF
DNA: TGTGCCTGGAGTTCAACCACTAGCGGGGGCACCTACAATGAGCAGTTCTTC

D: NA
V: TRBV4-1
J: TRBJ2-1
size: once
CDR3: CASSQDRTPPRSYNEQFF
DNA: TGCGCCAGCAGCCAAGATAGGACACCTCCCCGCTCCTACAATGAGCAGTTCTTC

D: TRBD1
V: TRBV10-1
J: TRBJ1-6
size: NA
CDR3: CASSPGTVNSPLHF
DNA: TGCGCCAGCAGTCCCGGGACAGTGAATTCACCCCTCCACTTT

D: TRBD1
V: TRBV28
J: TRBJ1-6
size: NA
CDR3: CASSLSGQGSSPLHF
DNA: TGTGCCAGCAGTTTGTCGGGACAGGGAAGTTCACCCCTCCACTTT

D: NA
V: TRBV4-1
J: TRBJ1-4
size: NA
CDR3: CASSQEGLGAYNEKLFF
DNA: TGCGCCAGCAGCCAAGAGGGTTTGGGGGCCTATAATGAAAAACTGTTTTTT

D: NA
V: TRBV5-4
J: TRBJ1-2
size: NA
CDR3: CASSLLPVADYGYTF
DNA: TGTGCCAGCAGCTTACTCCCGGTTGCCGACTATGGCTACACCTTC